This record concerns one TCR beta chain sequence. This sample is drawn from a study of cytomegalovirus exposure and HLA in healthy donors. Primers included in the PCR were 60 Vbeta and 13 Jbeta primers. The data were produced by immunoSEQ multiplex PCR, yet TCRdb's version contains in-frame clones alone and is incomplete. The data contain some 150,000 clones, around 80% of them singletons. Germline V lookup: CDR1 MDHEN, CDR2 SYDVKM. V dropped 4 bases and J dropped 2; count of bases not matched to a gene: 6. This CDR3 is built from 15 residues. The V gene is TRBV28, the J gene TRBJ2-7, with 9 bases identical to TRBD1. This sequence was found in a man aged 30 to 39 in good health and CMV-seronegative. Sequencing was done on a sample of PBMCs. The CDR3 region is CASSSETGGPYEQYF. The CDR3 nucleotides are TGTGCCAGCAGTTCGGAGACAGGGGGGCCCTACGAGCAGTACTTC.